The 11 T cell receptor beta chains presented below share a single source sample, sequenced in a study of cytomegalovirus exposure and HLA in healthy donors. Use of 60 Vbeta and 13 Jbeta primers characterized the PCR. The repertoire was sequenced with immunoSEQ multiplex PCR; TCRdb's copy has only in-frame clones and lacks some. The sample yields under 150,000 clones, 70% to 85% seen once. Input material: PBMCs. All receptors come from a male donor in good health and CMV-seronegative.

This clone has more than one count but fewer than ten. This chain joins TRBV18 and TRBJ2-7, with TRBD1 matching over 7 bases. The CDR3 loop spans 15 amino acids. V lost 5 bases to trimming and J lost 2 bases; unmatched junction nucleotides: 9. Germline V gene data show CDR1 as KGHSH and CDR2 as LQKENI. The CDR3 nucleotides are TGTGCCAGCTCAAAAGGGGGCGCTTATCCCTACGAGCAGTACTTC. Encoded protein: CASSKGGAYPYEQYF.

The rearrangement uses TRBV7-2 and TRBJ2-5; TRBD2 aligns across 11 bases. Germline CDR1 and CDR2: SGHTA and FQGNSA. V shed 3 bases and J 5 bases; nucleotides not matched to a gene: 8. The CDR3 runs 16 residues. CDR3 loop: CASSFNLAGGWETQYF. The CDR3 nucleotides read TGTGCCAGCAGCTTCAACTTAGCGGGAGGGTGGGAGACCCAGTACTTC.

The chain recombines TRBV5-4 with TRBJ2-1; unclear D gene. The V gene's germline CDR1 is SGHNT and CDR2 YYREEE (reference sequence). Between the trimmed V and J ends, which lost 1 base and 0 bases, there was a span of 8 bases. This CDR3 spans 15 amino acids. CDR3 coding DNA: TGTGCCAGCAGCTTGCGACCTAGCTCCTACAATGAGCAGTTCTTC. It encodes CASSLRPSSYNEQFF.

CDR3 bases: TGTGCCAGCAGCTATGTAAGGGGTCAGGGAAGCTATGGCTACACCTTC. This gives the protein CASSYVRGQGSYGYTF. The chain carries TRBV5-6 and TRBJ1-2, with D possibly matching TRBD1 (5 bases). Trimming stripped 3 bases from V and 4 bases from J, with 19 bases between. The CDR3 has 16 amino acids. Per germline, CDR1 SGHDT and CDR2 YYEEEE.

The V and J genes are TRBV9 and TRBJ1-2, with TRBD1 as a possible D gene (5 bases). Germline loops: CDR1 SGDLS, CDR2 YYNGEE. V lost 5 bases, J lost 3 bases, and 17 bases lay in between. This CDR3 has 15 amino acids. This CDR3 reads CASRPGRGSDYGYTF. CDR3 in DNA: TGTGCCAGCAGACCCGGGAGGGGCTCGGACTATGGCTACACCTTC.

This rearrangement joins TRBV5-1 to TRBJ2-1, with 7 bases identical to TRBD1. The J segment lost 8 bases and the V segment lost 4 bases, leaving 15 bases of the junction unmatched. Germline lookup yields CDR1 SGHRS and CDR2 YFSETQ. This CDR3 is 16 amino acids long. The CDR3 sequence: CASSGVTGSDLYEQFF. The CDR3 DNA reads TGCGCCAGCAGCGGTGTGACAGGGAGTGATCTTTATGAGCAGTTCTTC.

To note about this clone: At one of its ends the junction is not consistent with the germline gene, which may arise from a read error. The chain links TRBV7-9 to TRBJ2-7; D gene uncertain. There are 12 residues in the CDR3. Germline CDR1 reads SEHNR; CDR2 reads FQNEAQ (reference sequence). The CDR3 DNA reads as TGTTCCAGCAGTCATACTACCTACGAGCAGTACTTC. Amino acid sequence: CSSSHTTYEQYF.

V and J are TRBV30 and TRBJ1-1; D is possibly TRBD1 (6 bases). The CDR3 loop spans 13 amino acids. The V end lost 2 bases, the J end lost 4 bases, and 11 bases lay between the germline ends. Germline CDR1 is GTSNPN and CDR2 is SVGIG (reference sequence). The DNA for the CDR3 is TGTGCCTGGAGTTACAGGGAGAGCACTGAAGCTTTCTTT. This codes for CAWSYRESTEAFF.

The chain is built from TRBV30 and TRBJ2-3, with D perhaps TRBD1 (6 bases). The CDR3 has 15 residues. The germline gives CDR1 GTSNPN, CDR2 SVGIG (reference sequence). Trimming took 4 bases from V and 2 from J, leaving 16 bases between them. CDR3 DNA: TGTGCCTGGAACCACCCCGGGACACTCACAGATACGCAGTATTTT. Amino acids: CAWNHPGTLTDTQYF.

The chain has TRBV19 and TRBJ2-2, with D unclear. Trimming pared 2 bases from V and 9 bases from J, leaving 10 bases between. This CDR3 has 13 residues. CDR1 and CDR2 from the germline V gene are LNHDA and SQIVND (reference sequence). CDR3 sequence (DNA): TGTGCCAGTAGTATACTGGGCGCGTGGGAGCTGTTTTTT. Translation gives CASSILGAWELFF.

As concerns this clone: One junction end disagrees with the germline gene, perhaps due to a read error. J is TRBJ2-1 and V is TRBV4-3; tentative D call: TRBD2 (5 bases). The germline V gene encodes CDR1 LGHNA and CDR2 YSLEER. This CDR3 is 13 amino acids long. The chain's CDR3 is CASSLDFYSEQFF. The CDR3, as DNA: TGCGCCAGCAGCCTGGACTTTTACAGTGAGCAGTTCTTC.